This T cell receptor beta chain was identified during a study of blood T cells in healthy people across ages. Regarding the study as a whole: Diversity of TCR beta per million T cells declined in a roughly linear way with age. A conclusive naive versus antigen-experienced comparison was prevented by the unsorted PBMCs. Estimates drawn from one million T cells were deemed to understate diversity. Greater diversity and more naive CD4+ cells were seen in long-lived donors than in aged donors.

Trimming left V 0 bases short and J 7 bases short, with 17 bases between. CDR3 length: 16 amino acids. The germline gives CDR1 SGHRS, CDR2 YFSETQ. Combining a sample-barcoded 5' primer with a J-beta primer mix, a second PCR ran for roughly 6 to 11 cycles. TCRdb recomputed calls from the 5' RACE reads with MiXCR, one row per CDR3 protein. The sample consists of about 400,000 distinct CDR3 sequences, 50% to 60% of them appearing once. Note on this clonotype: The target antigen is unknown.

The J gene is TRBJ1-5, the V gene TRBV5-1; D is perhaps TRBD1 (5 bases). Sequenced material: blood. This clonotype was obtained from a man in his sixties in good health. The DNA for the CDR3 is TGCGCCAGCAGCTTGGGATCAGGGAACTCGCGACAGCCCCAGCATTTT. Translated: CASSLGSGNSRQPQHF.